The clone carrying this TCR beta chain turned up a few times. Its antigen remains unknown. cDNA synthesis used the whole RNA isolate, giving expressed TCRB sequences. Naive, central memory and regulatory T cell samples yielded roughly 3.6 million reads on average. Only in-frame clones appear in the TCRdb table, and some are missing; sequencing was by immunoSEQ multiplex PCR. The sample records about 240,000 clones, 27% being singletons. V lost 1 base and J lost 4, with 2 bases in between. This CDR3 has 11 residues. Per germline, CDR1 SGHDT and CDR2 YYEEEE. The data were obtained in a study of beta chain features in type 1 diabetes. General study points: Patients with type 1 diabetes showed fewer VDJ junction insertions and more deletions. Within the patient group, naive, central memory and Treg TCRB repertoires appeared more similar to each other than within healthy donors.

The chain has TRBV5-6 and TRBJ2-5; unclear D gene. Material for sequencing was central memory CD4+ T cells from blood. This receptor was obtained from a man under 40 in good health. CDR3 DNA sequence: TGTGCCAGCAGCTTGAGAGAGACCCAGTACTTC. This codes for CASSLRETQYF.